Below are 30 T cell receptor beta chains sequenced from a single sample in a study of shared clonotypes between healthy human individuals. Only in-frame clones appear in the TCRdb table, and some are missing; sequencing was by immunoSEQ multiplex PCR. The table includes 850,000 to 1,200,000 clones, around 74% detected once. What was sequenced was memory CD4+ T cells sorted from blood. As to subset: CD45RA-negative fraction. Every receptor here comes from a man aged 18 to 35 in good health.

This chain's CDR3 is CASSLVPLDVSYNEQFF. The CDR3 DNA reads as TGCGCCAGCAGCTTGGTTCCCTTGGATGTATCCTACAATGAGCAGTTCTTC. The chain links TRBV5-1 to TRBJ2-1; no definite D call. CDR3 length: 17 residues. V was clipped by 0 bases and J by 1 base, with 14 bases between them. The V gene's germline CDR1 is SGHRS and CDR2 YFSETQ.

This clone was detected a few times. This chain uses TRBV9 with TRBJ2-2; D ambiguous. Trimming left V 4 bases short and J 1 base short, with 11 bases between. This CDR3 comprises 15 residues. Germline V gene sequence: CDR1 SGDLS, CDR2 YYNGEE. CDR3: CASSYGAGNTGELFF. The CDR3 DNA is TGTGCCAGCAGCTACGGAGCAGGGAACACCGGGGAGCTGTTTTTT.

The chain has TRBV5-1 and TRBJ2-5; 8 nucleotides align to TRBD1. CDR1 and CDR2 (germline): SGHRS, YFSETQ. Trimming cost V 0 bases and J 1 base; bases outside gene matches: 5. The CDR3 contains 16 residues. The CDR3 region is CASSLVGTGSQETQYF. CDR3 nucleotide sequence: TGCGCCAGCAGCTTGGTGGGGACAGGATCCCAAGAGACCCAGTACTTC.

The chain is built from TRBV18 and TRBJ2-7; D not certain. Trimming stripped 6 bases from V and 5 bases from J, with 8 bases between. This CDR3 contains 11 residues. CDR1 is KGHSH, CDR2 LQKENI, per germline. This CDR3 is CASSRVDEQYF. The CDR3 nucleotides are TGTGCCAGCTCCCGTGTGGACGAGCAGTACTTC.

The rearrangement joins TRBV5-1 to TRBJ2-7; 12 positions match TRBD1. V trimming: 3 bases; J trimming: 2 bases; junction bases outside the gene matches: 3. CDR1 is SGHRS, CDR2 YFSETQ, per germline. CDR3 size: 15 residues. The CDR3 DNA sequence: TGCGCCAGCAGCTGGGGACAGGGGGCTCCCTACGAGCAGTACTTC. Its translation: CASSWGQGAPYEQYF.

As for this clone: Additional DNA sequences in this sample encode the identical CDR3. The chain carries TRBV20-1 and TRBJ2-5, with unresolved D. Trimming cost V 5 bases and J 2 bases, with 3 bases left between them. The CDR3 is 10 amino acids. Germline V gene lookup returns CDR1 DFQATT and CDR2 SNEGSKA (reference sequence). The CDR3 here is CSALQETQYF. CDR3 coding DNA: TGCAGTGCTTTACAAGAGACCCAGTACTTC.

This chain uses TRBV29-1 with TRBJ2-7, with D perhaps matching TRBD1 or TRBD2 (6 bases each). The CDR3 runs 12 residues. V gave up 7 bases and J gave up 6 bases, with 16 bases separating them. Looked up from germline, CDR1 is SQVTM and CDR2 is ANQGSEA. The CDR3 region has the DNA TGCAGCGGGGGGGACACCGCGGGCGAGCAGTACTTC. Translated: CSGGDTAGEQYF.

This chain uses TRBV7-2 with TRBJ1-1; D not resolved. The CDR3 spans 14 residues. Per germline, CDR1 SGHTA and CDR2 FQGNSA. Trimming removed 4 bases at V and 1 base at J, with 10 bases between. The CDR3 loop reads CASSSRSGNTEAFF. The CDR3 DNA sequence: TGTGCCAGCAGCTCAAGATCGGGGAACACTGAAGCTTTCTTT.

V and J are TRBV7-2 and TRBJ2-7; 10 bases agree with TRBD1. V trimming: 8 bases; J trimming: 3 bases; junction bases outside the gene matches: 10. Germline V gene sequence: CDR1 SGHTA, CDR2 FQGNSA. This CDR3 is 15 amino acids long. CDR3 residues: CASGLGGQGDYEQYF. The CDR3 DNA follows: TGTGCCAGCGGGCTCGGAGGACAGGGGGACTACGAGCAGTACTTC.

This clone was detected only a few times. V usage is TRBV4-3 and J usage is TRBJ2-7; 7 bases are a match to TRBD1. V trimming: 1 base; J trimming: 0 bases; junction bases outside the gene matches: 6. The CDR3 spans 16 residues. CDR1 and CDR2 (germline): LGHNA, YSLEER. The CDR3 loop is CASSQVLTGSSYEQYF. The CDR3 DNA is TGCGCCAGCAGCCAAGTTCTGACAGGGAGCTCCTACGAGCAGTACTTC.

J is TRBJ2-2 and V is TRBV5-4; maybe TRBD2 (6 bases). Germline-derived CDR1 and CDR2 are SGHNT and YYREEE (reference sequence). Trimming cost V 0 bases and J 3 bases, with 12 bases left between them. The CDR3 is made up of 16 amino acids. CDR3 in DNA: TGTGCCAGCAGCTTGGAGGGCCGGGACTACACCGGGGAGCTGTTTTTT. Amino acid sequence: CASSLEGRDYTGELFF.

This clone occurred a few times. The chain employs TRBV7-2 and TRBJ1-1; 9 bases align to TRBD1. V was pared by 5 bases and J by 2 bases, with 6 bases of the junction left unmatched. The CDR3 length is 15 residues. Germline V gene lookup returns CDR1 SGHTA and CDR2 FQGNSA. The CDR3 here is CASSDGTGINTEAFF. In nucleotides, the CDR3 is TGTGCCAGCAGCGACGGGACAGGGATCAACACTGAAGCTTTCTTT.

DNA of the CDR3: TGTGCAAGTCGCTCCCCTAGGGAGGGGGGCCTCTATGGCTACACCTTC. This codes for CASRSPREGGLYGYTF. The chain joins TRBV12-2 to TRBJ1-2. TRBV12-2 is deemed a pseudogene. The CDR3 sequence is 16 residues long.

V gene TRBV5-5 combines with J gene TRBJ1-4, with D perhaps matching TRBD1 (6 bases). The CDR3 sequence is 15 residues long. Germline V gene data show CDR1 as SGHKS and CDR2 as YYEKEE (reference sequence). Trimming pared 0 bases from V and 4 bases from J, leaving 10 bases between. As DNA, the CDR3 is TGTGCCAGCAGCTTGGAGCCAGGGGTTAATGAAAAACTGTTTTTT. Its protein product is CASSLEPGVNEKLFF. The complete variable domain, with remaining parts taken from reference TRBV5-5 and TRBJ1-4, reads DAGVTQSPTHLIKTRGQQVTLRCSPISGHKSVSWYQQVLGQGPQFIFQYYEKEERGRGNFPDRFSARQFPNYSSELNVNALLLGDSALYLCASSLEPGVNEKLFFGSGTQLSVL.

The genes are TRBV4-3 and TRBJ1-6; D possibly corresponds to TRBD1 (5 bases). The CDR3 covers 19 residues. Trimming shortened V by 0 bases and J by 0 bases, and 15 bases separated the two germline ends. Germline assignment: CDR1 LGHNA and CDR2 YSLEER. CDR3 DNA: TGCGCCAGCAGCCAAGAGGGGGGACCGCGGAGCTCCTATAATTCACCCCTCCACTTT. It is translated as CASSQEGGPRSSYNSPLHF.

The chain combines TRBV7-2 with TRBJ2-7; TRBD2 aligns across 7 bases. CDR1 is SGHTA, CDR2 FQGNSA, per germline. The CDR3 has 15 amino acids. With V trimmed by 4 bases and J by 2 bases, 8 bases remained unmatched. CDR3: CASSSRAGAPYEQYF. The CDR3 DNA follows: TGTGCCAGCAGCTCCCGGGCGGGAGCACCCTACGAGCAGTACTTC.

This clone was detected a few times. The chain employs TRBV10-3 and TRBJ2-1; D may match TRBD1 or TRBD2 (5 bases each). The length of the CDR3 is 13 residues. V was cut by 11 bases and J by 3 bases, with 14 bases left in between. CDR1 is ENHRY, CDR2 SYGVKD, per germline. The CDR3, as DNA: TGTGCCGTCGGGACCGACGACTACAATGAGCAGTTCTTC. Its translation is CAVGTDDYNEQFF.

The chain combines TRBV9 with TRBJ2-1, with 9 bases identical to TRBD2. CDR1 and CDR2 (germline): SGDLS, YYNGEE. The length of the CDR3 is 16 residues. V lost 0 bases, J lost 7 bases, and 8 bases stayed unmatched. The CDR3, as DNA: TGTGCCAGCAGCGTAGTTCCTAGCGGGATAAGTAATGAGCAGTTCTTC. Amino acid sequence: CASSVVPSGISNEQFF. Filled out from reference TRBV9 and TRBJ2-1, the complete variable domain reads DSGVTQTPKHLITATGQRVTLRCSPRSGDLSVYWYQQSLDQGLQFLIQYYNGEERAKGNILERFSAQQFPDLHSELNLSSLELGDSALYFCASSVVPSGISNEQFFGPGTRLTVL.

The V call is TRBV5-1, the J call TRBJ2-7, with D unclear. Germline CDR1 reads SGHRS; CDR2 reads YFSETQ. The CDR3 extends over 15 amino acids. V lost 0 bases and J lost 2, with 12 bases in between. In DNA, the CDR3 is TGCGCCAGCAGCTTGGGCGGAGCTGGGGCCTACGAGCAGTACTTC. This codes for CASSLGGAGAYEQYF.

The V call is TRBV7-9, the J call TRBJ2-7, with D maybe TRBD1 (5 bases). The CDR3 consists of 13 residues. The germline gives CDR1 SEHNR, CDR2 FQNEAQ (reference sequence). Trimming shortened V by 2 bases and J by 6 bases, and 11 bases separated the two germline ends. The CDR3 bases are TGTGCCAGCAGCTTAAGGGGTCTCGCCGAGCAGTACTTC. Protein: CASSLRGLAEQYF. The full variable domain, rest sourced from reference TRBV7-9 and TRBJ2-7, is DTGVSQNPRHKITKRGQNVTFRCDPISEHNRLYWYRQTLGQGPEFLTYFQNEAQLEKSRLLSDRFSAERPKGSFSTLEIQRTEQGDSAMYLCASSLRGLAEQYFGPGTRLTVT.

The chain employs TRBV7-2 and TRBJ2-7; 8 positions match TRBD2. The CDR3 consists of 16 residues. After removal of 1 base from V and 4 bases from J, the junction contained 9 bases not matched to a gene. The germline CDR1 and CDR2 sequences are SGHTA and FQGNSA. The CDR3 DNA reads as TGTGCCAGCAGCTTAGAGTCGGGAGGGCCCAGGTACGAGCAGTACTTC. Its protein is CASSLESGGPRYEQYF.

The chain combines TRBV18 with TRBJ2-7; TRBD2 matches 9 bases. Germline V gene sequence: CDR1 KGHSH, CDR2 LQKENI. V trimming: 0 bases; J trimming: 4 bases; junction bases outside the gene matches: 16. This CDR3 comprises 19 residues. Here the CDR3 DNA reads TGTGCCAGCTCACCACCGAGCCCAAGGGGAGCGGGAGGAATATACGAGCAGTACTTC. It is translated as CASSPPSPRGAGGIYEQYF.

Note on this clone: Other DNA sequences in this sample translate to the same CDR3. The gene calls are TRBV28 and TRBJ1-2, with a possible D match to TRBD1 (6 bases). The CDR3 has 13 amino acids. The germline gives CDR1 MDHEN, CDR2 SYDVKM. Trimming removed 6 bases at V and 1 base at J, with 9 bases between. Written as DNA, the CDR3 is TGTGCCAGCAGCTCAGGGGATAACTATGGCTACACCTTC. Protein sequence: CASSSGDNYGYTF.

The chain combines TRBV7-6 with TRBJ2-6; 8 bases are a match to TRBD1. Germline V gene sequence: CDR1 SGHVS, CDR2 FNYEAQ. The CDR3 has 19 amino acids. V lost 1 base, J lost 0 bases, and 8 bases stayed unmatched. The CDR3 reads CASSLGTGTGSSGANVLTF. DNA for the CDR3: TGTGCCAGCAGCTTAGGGACAGGGACGGGAAGCTCTGGGGCCAACGTCCTGACTTTC.

V and J are TRBV30 and TRBJ1-3; weak D call: TRBD1 (6 bases). CDR1 GTSNPN and CDR2 SVGIG come from the germline V gene (reference sequence). The CDR3 totals 14 residues. Trimming cost V 1 base and J 4 bases, with 11 bases left between them. As DNA, the CDR3 is TGTGCCTGGAGTGATACAGGGTTCGGAAACACCATATATTTT. Amino acid sequence: CAWSDTGFGNTIYF.

The chain uses TRBV29-1 and TRBJ2-1; D not certain. In germline, CDR1 is SQVTM, CDR2 ANQGSEA. Trimming cost V 2 bases and J 3 bases, with 5 bases left between them. This CDR3 contains 12 residues. The CDR3 DNA reads as TGCAGCGTTGAAAAAAGCTACAATGAGCAGTTCTTC. Translating gives CSVEKSYNEQFF.

This chain joins TRBV7-2 and TRBJ1-1; D call uncertain. CDR1 is SGHTA, CDR2 FQGNSA, per germline. The CDR3 consists of 15 residues. Between the trimmed V and J ends, which lost 5 bases and 0 bases, there was a span of 13 bases. Here the CDR3 reads CASSLSRNMNTEAFF. The CDR3 nucleotides read TGTGCCAGCAGCCTTAGCAGGAACATGAACACTGAAGCTTTCTTT. Combining the CDR3 with reference TRBV7-2 and TRBJ1-1 gives the whole variable domain GAGVSQSPSNKVTEKGKDVELRCDPISGHTALYWYRQSLGQGLEFLIYFQGNSAPDKSGLPSDRFSAERTGGSVSTLTIQRTQQEDSAVYLCASSLSRNMNTEAFFGQGTRLTVV.

The chain joins TRBV10-3 to TRBJ1-6; D is unclear. Trimming took 3 bases from V and 6 from J, leaving 9 bases between them. The CDR3 consists of 14 residues. Germline CDR1 reads ENHRY; CDR2 reads SYGVKD. As DNA, the CDR3 is TGTGCCATCAGTGAATCACGGACTAATTCACCCCTCCACTTT. Translating gives CAISESRTNSPLHF.

The chain uses TRBV27 and TRBJ2-5; 9 bases agree with TRBD1. The CDR3 is 15 amino acids. Germline-derived CDR1 and CDR2 are MNHEY and SMNVEV (reference sequence). The trim removed 6 bases at V and 3 bases at J, leaving 8 bases unmatched. Written as DNA, the CDR3 is TGTGCCAGCAGGGCTCCAGGGACAGGGAAAGAGACCCAGTACTTC. Amino acids: CASRAPGTGKETQYF.

This chain links TRBV25-1 with TRBJ2-5; D ambiguous. Germline assignment: CDR1 MGHDK and CDR2 SYGVNS. V was pared by 6 bases and J by 5 bases, with 22 bases between. The CDR3 totals 16 residues. The CDR3 protein is CASSLYLTSSSETQYF. The CDR3 coding sequence is TGTGCCAGCAGCCTATACCTAACCAGCTCGAGTGAGACCCAGTACTTC.